One and the same sample provided the 22 T cell receptor beta chains below, sequenced in a study of identical twins. TCRdb reprocessed the 5' RACE reads via MiXCR and lists one record per CDR3 protein. The sample carries roughly 540,000 distinct CDR3 sequences, approximately 22% recorded once. This sample also belongs to another study, concerning T cells expressing NK-cell markers.

The source material was CD4+ T cells sorted from blood. The receptors were sampled from a woman aged 18 to 35 in good health.

A few counts support this clonotype. The chain carries TRBV6-1 and TRBJ2-4; possible D gene TRBD2, 6 bases. The CDR3 extends over 16 amino acids. Trimming cost V 1 base and J 2 bases, with 12 bases left between them. Germline V lookup: CDR1 MNHNS, CDR2 SASEGT. CDR3 protein: CASSEGWGGTKNIQYF. For the CDR3, the DNA is TGTGCCAGCAGTGAAGGTTGGGGAGGAACCAAAAACATTCAGTACTTC.

The chain joins TRBV21-1 to TRBJ1-2; the table's TRBD1 call for D was not verified on the DNA. TRBV21-1 is assigned pseudogene status. The CDR3 covers 15 residues. CDR3 protein: CASSPSTRPRGGYTF. The CDR3 DNA follows: TGTGCCAGCAGCCCTTCTACCCGTCCCCGGGGGGGCTACACCTTC.

Here the CDR3 reads CASSPMGFYEQYF. The CDR3 DNA reads TGTGCCAGCAGCCCGATGGGATTCTACGAGCAGTACTTC. The chain is built from TRBV11-2 and TRBJ2-7; D is unclear. V lost 5 bases and J 3 bases, leaving 11 bases between the germline ends. The CDR3 extends over 13 amino acids. Germline CDR1 is SGHAT and CDR2 is FQNNGV. The whole variable domain, remainder taken from reference TRBV11-2 and TRBJ2-7, is EAGVAQSPRYKIIEKRQSVAFWCNPISGHATLYWYQQILGQGPKLLIQFQNNGVVDDSQLPKDRFSAERLKGVDSTLKIQPAKLEDSAVYLCASSPMGFYEQYFGPGTRLTVT.

In this sample, this clonotype turned up a few times. The chain uses TRBV5-1 and TRBJ2-5; a weak D match, TRBD2 (5 bases). The CDR3 length is 15 residues. Germline values: CDR1 SGHRS, CDR2 YFSETQ. Deletions cut 5 bases from V and 2 bases from J, with 16 bases between. The CDR3 loop is CASSPTNPGQETQYF. CDR3 DNA: TGCGCCAGCAGTCCCACGAACCCGGGACAAGAGACCCAGTACTTC.

The chain combines TRBV29-1 with TRBJ2-1; 11 bases fit TRBD2. Germline CDR1 reads SQVTM; CDR2 reads ANQGSEA. Trimming at V came to 4 bases and at J to 3 bases, leaving 5 bases not matched to a gene. The CDR3 runs 15 residues. The CDR3 sequence: CSVVSSGGHYNEQFF. The CDR3 DNA reads TGCAGCGTTGTCTCTAGCGGGGGGCACTACAATGAGCAGTTCTTC.

The chain couples TRBV19 to TRBJ1-6, with 7 positions matching TRBD1. This CDR3 has 14 residues. V lost 3 bases, J lost 7 bases, and 3 bases stayed unmatched. Germline V gene lookup returns CDR1 LNHDA and CDR2 SQIVND (reference sequence). The CDR3 DNA sequence: TGTGCCAGTAGTATTTCGGACAGGAATTCACCCCTCCACTTT. It translates to CASSISDRNSPLHF.

This rearrangement joins TRBV6-5 to TRBJ2-5; unclear D gene. The CDR3 spans 14 residues. V shed 0 bases and J shed 2 bases, with 7 bases lying between them. Germline CDR1 reads MNHEY; CDR2 reads SVGAGI. The CDR3 region is CASSYSPIQETQYF. DNA for the CDR3: TGTGCCAGCAGTTACTCGCCCATTCAAGAGACCCAGTACTTC.

This clonotype was observed at least ten times. The chain carries TRBV5-5 and TRBJ1-2; D not certain. Germline V lookup: CDR1 SGHKS, CDR2 YYEKEE (reference sequence). This CDR3 has 15 residues. Trimming took 2 bases from V and 2 from J, leaving 13 bases between them. The DNA for the CDR3 is TGTGCCAGCAGCTTTGACCCTGGGCAGAACTATGGCTACACCTTC. Amino acid sequence: CASSFDPGQNYGYTF.

The sample holds a few counts of this clonotype. As DNA, the CDR3 is TGTGCCAGCAGCTTGACGGGGGCGGCCCACGAGACCCAGTACTTC. This codes for CASSLTGAAHETQYF. V usage is TRBV5-6 and J usage is TRBJ2-5; D assignment may be TRBD1 or TRBD2 (6 bases each). This CDR3 is built from 15 residues. V lost 1 base and J 5 bases, leaving 15 bases between the germline ends. Germline loops: CDR1 SGHDT, CDR2 YYEEEE.

This clonotype was observed at least ten times. The chain joins TRBV20-1 to TRBJ2-3; D uncertain. Between the trimmed V and J ends, which lost 2 bases and 3 bases, there was a span of 6 bases. This CDR3 comprises 12 residues. CDR1 and CDR2 from the germline V gene are DFQATT and SNEGSKA (reference sequence). CDR3 coding DNA: TGCAGTGCTAGATCCCCGACAGATACGCAGTATTTT. Translated: CSARSPTDTQYF.

This clonotype was picked up a small number of times. V is TRBV20-1 and J is TRBJ2-3; D is perhaps TRBD1 or TRBD2 (5 bases each). Per germline, CDR1 DFQATT and CDR2 SNEGSKA (reference sequence). Trimming took off 1 base at V and 0 bases at J, with 11 bases between the two ends. The length of the CDR3 is 15 residues. The CDR3 here is CSARGGVRSTDTQYF. DNA of the CDR3: TGCAGTGCTAGAGGAGGGGTCAGGAGCACAGATACGCAGTATTTT.

V is TRBV5-1 and J is TRBJ2-2; D tentatively reads TRBD1 or TRBD2 (5 bases each). Germline V gives CDR1 SGHRS, CDR2 YFSETQ. The CDR3 is made up of 15 amino acids. V lost 4 bases, J lost 8 bases, and 18 bases lay in between. The CDR3 DNA is TGCGCCAGCAGCCCAACCGGGACGGCAGGGGGGGAGCTGTTTTTT. Translating gives CASSPTGTAGGELFF. The full variable domain, with the rest looked up from reference TRBV5-1 and TRBJ2-2, is KAGVTQTPRYLIKTRGQQVTLSCSPISGHRSVSWYQQTPGQGLQFLFEYFSETQRNKGNFPGRFSGRQFSNSRSEMNVSTLELGDSALYLCASSPTGTAGGELFFGEGSRLTVL.

The chain combines TRBV12-3 or TRBV12-4 with TRBJ1-1; weak D call: TRBD1 (5 bases). CDR3 length equals 13 residues. V was shortened by 6 bases and J by 8 bases, with 16 bases between the two germline ends. DNA for the CDR3: TGTGCCAGCAGGGGTCGGGAAGGGGACGAAGCTTTCTTT. Amino acids: CASRGREGDEAFF.

This CDR3 reads CASSLQVGDNSPLHF. The CDR3 nucleotides read TGCGCCAGCAGCTTGCAGGTGGGAGATAATTCACCCCTCCACTTT. The genes are TRBV5-1 and TRBJ1-6; D unresolved. This CDR3 comprises 15 residues. Per germline, CDR1 SGHRS and CDR2 YFSETQ. V was trimmed by 1 base and J by 5 bases, leaving 10 bases between them.

V gene TRBV2 combines with J gene TRBJ1-4; possible D gene TRBD1, 5 bases. The CDR3 has 12 residues. CDR1 and CDR2 (germline): SNHLY, FYNNEI. V shed 6 bases and J shed 8 bases, with 10 bases lying between them. The CDR3 region is CASSRAEEKLFF. The CDR3 nucleotides read TGTGCCAGCAGCAGGGCGGAAGAAAAACTGTTTTTT.

The chain uses TRBV12-3 or TRBV12-4 and TRBJ2-2; D might be TRBD1 or TRBD2, each matching 6 bases. CDR3 length: 14 residues. Trimming cost V 1 base and J 6 bases, with 9 bases left between them. The CDR3 spells CASSLDREAGELFF. CDR3 DNA: TGTGCCAGCAGTTTAGACAGGGAGGCCGGGGAGCTGTTTTTT.

The rearrangement links TRBV11-3 to TRBJ2-7, with TRBD2 as a possible D gene (6 bases). The CDR3 length is 12 residues. Germline CDR1 and CDR2: SGHNT and YENEEA. V lost 5 bases and J lost 5, with 10 bases in between. This chain's CDR3 is CASSLQRDEQYF. In DNA form, the CDR3 reads TGTGCCAGCAGCCTACAGCGGGACGAGCAGTACTTC. The full variable domain, its missing parts supplied by reference TRBV11-3 and TRBJ2-7, is EAGVVQSPRYKIIEKKQPVAFWCNPISGHNTLYWYLQNLGQGPELLIRYENEEAVDDSQLPKDRFSAERLKGVDSTLKIQPAELGDSAVYLCASSLQRDEQYFGPGTRLTVT.

This clonotype has just a few counts. The DNA for the CDR3 is TGTGCCAGCAAACCCAGGCGGCTAGCGGGGGGTCCCTACGAGCAGTACTTC. Its protein product is CASKPRRLAGGPYEQYF. V is TRBV2 and J is TRBJ2-7; TRBD2 agrees at 11 bases. Germline V CDR1 and CDR2: SNHLY, FYNNEI. CDR3 length: 17 residues. The V segment lost 7 bases and the J segment 2 bases; nucleotides outside the gene matches: 13.

This clonotype was seen more than once but under ten times. This sequence joins TRBV4-2 and TRBJ2-7; 12 positions match TRBD2. V lost 3 bases, J lost 0 bases, and 12 bases stayed unmatched. The CDR3 length is 19 residues. The V gene's germline CDR1 is LGHNA and CDR2 YNFKEQ. The CDR3: CASSQLLAGGKVSSYEQYF. CDR3 in DNA: TGTGCCAGCAGCCAGTTACTAGCGGGGGGCAAAGTGAGCTCCTACGAGCAGTACTTC.

This clonotype was seen a handful of times. The V and J genes are TRBV6-4 and TRBJ1-6, with a tentative D call TRBD1 (6 bases). This CDR3 comprises 13 residues. In germline, CDR1 is MRHNA, CDR2 SNTAGT. Deletions cut 6 bases from V and 7 bases from J, with 10 bases between. The CDR3 coding sequence is TGTGCCAGCAGACAGGGTTGGAATTCACCCCTCCACTTT. Residues: CASRQGWNSPLHF.

This clonotype has only a few counts. CDR3 nucleotide sequence: TGCAGCGTCTCGGGACCGAACAATCAGCCCCAGCATTTT. Amino acids: CSVSGPNNQPQHF. This sequence joins TRBV29-1 and TRBJ1-5, with D maybe TRBD1 (5 bases). This CDR3 region has 13 residues. The germline V gene has CDR1 SQVTM and CDR2 ANQGSEA. V was shortened by 6 bases and J by 3 bases, with 12 bases between the two germline ends.

There are a few counts of this clonotype. The chain employs TRBV20-1 and TRBJ2-7; perhaps TRBD2 as D (6 bases). CDR1 DFQATT and CDR2 SNEGSKA come from the germline V gene (reference sequence). The CDR3 consists of 13 residues. Trimming removed 4 bases at V and 0 bases at J, with 10 bases between. CDR3 amino acids: CSATLRDSYEQYF. In DNA, the CDR3 is TGCAGTGCTACGTTGCGGGACTCCTACGAGCAGTACTTC.